Presented here are 19 T cell receptor beta chains from one specimen sequenced in a study of shared clonotypes between healthy human individuals. Sequenced by immunoSEQ multiplex PCR; TCRdb stores in-frame clones only, minus some. Of a few million clones detected, more than 80% appear once; the ten largest clones hold 0.11% to 0.15%. What was sequenced was naive CD4+ T cells sorted from blood. The subset is: CD45RA+ positively selected. The receptors here all came from a man younger than 30 in good health.

The CDR3 sequence: CASRPIHRDLTEAFF. The CDR3 DNA reads as TGTGCCAGCAGGCCGATCCACAGGGATCTCACTGAAGCTTTCTTT. This rearrangement joins TRBV6-5 to TRBJ1-1, with TRBD1 as a possible D gene (6 bases). V was cut by 6 bases and J by 4 bases, with 18 bases left in between. Germline V gives CDR1 MNHEY, CDR2 SVGAGI. This CDR3 is built from 15 residues.

This clone was found once. The rearrangement links TRBV5-6 to TRBJ1-2; 7 bases match TRBD1. The germline gives CDR1 SGHDT, CDR2 YYEEEE. This CDR3 has 14 residues. V was pared by 4 bases and J by 7 bases, with 10 bases of the junction left unmatched. For the CDR3, the DNA is TGTGCCAGCAGCAGAACAGGGGAGGGGGCTGGCTACACCTTC. Its translation: CASSRTGEGAGYTF. The full variable domain, its missing parts supplied by reference TRBV5-6 and TRBJ1-2, is DAGVTQSPTHLIKTRGQQVTLRCSPKSGHDTVSWYQQALGQGPQFIFQYYEEEERQRGNFPDRFSGHQFPNYSSELNVNALLLGDSALYLCASSRTGEGAGYTFGSGTRLTVV.

The CDR3 sequence is CASSTGSGTANEKLFF. Written as DNA, the CDR3 is TGTGCCAGCAGCACAGGGAGCGGGACAGCTAATGAAAAACTGTTTTTT. V gene TRBV7-9 combines with J gene TRBJ1-4; 7 bases are a match to TRBD1. Germline V gives CDR1 SEHNR, CDR2 FQNEAQ (reference sequence). This CDR3 comprises 16 residues. The trim removed 5 bases at V and 3 bases at J, leaving 9 bases unmatched.

The V call is TRBV14, the J call TRBJ1-2, with D hard to call. In germline, CDR1 is SGHDN, CDR2 FVKESK. This CDR3 is 13 amino acids long. The V end lost 4 bases, the J end lost 6 bases, and 12 bases lay between the germline ends. CDR3 nucleotide sequence: TGTGCCAGCAGCCCCCGGACTACTGATGGCTACACCTTC. Translating it yields CASSPRTTDGYTF.

Here the CDR3 reads CASSPIYTGELFF. For the CDR3, the DNA is TGTGCCAGCTCACCAATCTACACCGGGGAGCTGTTTTTT. The rearrangement links TRBV18 to TRBJ2-2, with D unclear. The germline CDR1 and CDR2 sequences are KGHSH and LQKENI. Trimming stripped 2 bases from V and 3 bases from J, with 4 bases between. This CDR3 comprises 13 residues.

The chain employs TRBV7-2 and TRBJ2-7; D is possibly TRBD2 (5 bases). The CDR3 covers 12 residues. Trimming stripped 5 bases from V and 4 bases from J, with 9 bases between. The germline V gene encodes CDR1 SGHTA and CDR2 FQGNSA. Here the CDR3 reads CASSTRGYEQYF. The CDR3, as DNA: TGTGCCAGCAGCACCCGGGGTTACGAGCAGTACTTC.

The chain is built from TRBV28 and TRBJ2-3, with TRBD2 identical over 16 bases. The germline CDR1 and CDR2 sequences are MDHEN and SYDVKM. The CDR3 spans 16 residues. Unmatched junction bases numbered 9, after V lost 5 bases and J lost 10 bases. DNA of the CDR3: TGTGCCAGCAGTCAAGTTTCGGGGACTAGCGGGGGGGCGCAGTATTTT. It specifies CASSQVSGTSGGAQYF.

The V gene is TRBV6-1, the J gene TRBJ1-1; 7 positions agree with TRBD1. The CDR3 extends over 15 amino acids. After removal of 7 bases from V and 3 bases from J, the junction contained 11 bases not matched to a gene. The germline gives CDR1 MNHNS, CDR2 SASEGT. The CDR3 spells CASTQEGAIYTEAFF. CDR3 sequence (DNA): TGTGCCAGCACCCAGGAGGGGGCGATTTACACTGAAGCTTTCTTT.

The rearrangement links TRBV18 to TRBJ2-1; the match to TRBD2 covers 15 bases. V dropped 3 bases and J dropped 7; count of bases not matched to a gene: 4. The CDR3 covers 16 residues. The germline V gene has CDR1 KGHSH and CDR2 LQKENI. This chain's CDR3 is CASSPQGTSGRNEQFF. CDR3 coding DNA: TGTGCCAGCTCACCTCAGGGGACTAGCGGGAGGAATGAGCAGTTCTTC.

The CDR3 sequence: CASSTTRSSYNEQFF. As DNA, the CDR3 is TGTGCCAGCAGCACTACAAGGAGCTCCTACAATGAGCAGTTCTTC. The chain uses TRBV11-2 and TRBJ2-1; D uncertain. V lost 5 bases and J 0 bases, leaving 11 bases between the germline ends. This CDR3 has 15 amino acids. The germline V gene has CDR1 SGHAT and CDR2 FQNNGV.

V and J are TRBV7-2 and TRBJ1-1; D may be TRBD1 (5 bases). Trimming shortened V by 3 bases and J by 4 bases, and 12 bases separated the two germline ends. Germline loops: CDR1 SGHTA, CDR2 FQGNSA. This CDR3 has 14 amino acids. CDR3 sequence reads: CASSLQGFGTEAFF. The CDR3 nucleotides read TGTGCCAGCAGCTTGCAGGGTTTTGGCACTGAAGCTTTCTTT. Full variable domain (remainder filled in from reference TRBV7-2 and TRBJ1-1): GAGVSQSPSNKVTEKGKDVELRCDPISGHTALYWYRQSLGQGLEFLIYFQGNSAPDKSGLPSDRFSAERTGGSVSTLTIQRTQQEDSAVYLCASSLQGFGTEAFFGQGTRLTVV.

The V and J genes are TRBV7-9 and TRBJ1-1, with no clear D. Germline CDR1 reads SEHNR; CDR2 reads FQNEAQ (reference sequence). Between the trimmed V and J ends, which lost 1 base and 11 bases, there was a span of 8 bases. The length of the CDR3 is 11 residues. CDR3 bases: TGTGCCAGCAGCTTAGGTCTGCCGGCTTTCTTT. Its translation is CASSLGLPAFF.

V and J are TRBV11-3 and TRBJ2-1, with 13 bases aligning to TRBD2. V lost 5 bases and J lost 3; bases outside the gene matches: 4. CDR1 is SGHNT, CDR2 YENEEA, per germline. The CDR3 has 16 amino acids. The CDR3 region is CASSLRTSGSYNEQFF. In nucleotides, the CDR3 is TGTGCCAGCAGCCTACGGACTAGCGGGAGCTACAATGAGCAGTTCTTC.

The chain joins TRBV15 to TRBJ2-3; 9 bases agree with TRBD1. The CDR3 has 16 residues. Germline lookup yields CDR1 LNHNV and CDR2 YYDKDF (reference sequence). V shed 0 bases and J 7 bases; nucleotides not matched to a gene: 8. CDR3 sequence (DNA): TGTGCCACCAGCAGAGAGGGACAGGGTACTGTTAATACGCAGTATTTT. As protein: CATSREGQGTVNTQYF. Drawing the rest from reference TRBV15 and TRBJ2-3, the complete variable domain is DAMVIQNPRYQVTQFGKPVTLSCSQTLNHNVMYWYQQKSSQAPKLLFHYYDKDFNNEADTPDNFQSRRPNTSFCFLDIRSPGLGDTAMYLCATSREGQGTVNTQYFGPGTRLTVL.

The genes are TRBV10-3 and TRBJ2-7, with 7 bases identical to TRBD1. In germline, CDR1 is ENHRY, CDR2 SYGVKD. The CDR3 contains 15 residues. The V and J ends lost 3 bases and 4 bases, in that order; junction bases with no gene match: 9. CDR3 in amino acids: CAISELDRSIYEQYF. Written as DNA, the CDR3 is TGTGCCATCAGTGAATTGGACAGGTCAATATACGAGCAGTACTTC.

V and J are TRBV6-5 and TRBJ1-2; TRBD1 agrees at 7 bases. With V trimmed by 6 bases and J by 3 bases, 7 bases remained unmatched. CDR1 and CDR2 from the germline V gene are MNHEY and SVGAGI. This CDR3 comprises 14 residues. The CDR3 nucleotides read TGTGCCAGCAGGTTAAACAGGGGAGACTATGGCTACACCTTC. Translation: CASRLNRGDYGYTF.

This CDR3 is CASSVSGAEKYEQYF. The CDR3 region has the DNA TGTGCCAGCAGCGTGAGTGGGGCAGAGAAATACGAGCAGTACTTC. V usage is TRBV5-8 and J usage is TRBJ2-7; weak D call: TRBD1 (5 bases). The germline gives CDR1 SGHTS, CDR2 YDEGEE. The length of the CDR3 is 15 residues. Trimming took 4 bases from V and 4 from J, leaving 18 bases between them. The whole variable domain, remainder taken from reference TRBV5-8 and TRBJ2-7, is EAGVTQSPTHLIKTRGQQATLRCSPISGHTSVYWYQQALGLGLQFLLWYDEGEERNRGNFPPRFSGRQFPNYSSELNVNALELEDSALYLCASSVSGAEKYEQYFGPGTRLTVT.

This clone showed up just a few times. The rearrangement uses TRBV10-3 and TRBJ1-1; no definite D call. CDR1 and CDR2 (germline): ENHRY, SYGVKD. The ends were cut back, 4 bases at V and 1 base at J, with 13 bases in the middle. The CDR3 consists of 15 residues. CDR3 region: CAISAQSFQNTEAFF. The DNA for the CDR3 is TGTGCCATCAGTGCCCAATCCTTCCAGAACACTGAAGCTTTCTTT.

The chain recombines TRBV2 with TRBJ1-6; the D is unclear. CDR3 length: 14 residues. The V end lost 5 bases, the J end lost 8 bases, and 13 bases lay between the germline ends. Germline CDR1 reads SNHLY; CDR2 reads FYNNEI. CDR3 DNA: TGTGCCAGCAGTCGGACGGATTCGGATTCACCCCTCCACTTT. It yields the protein CASSRTDSDSPLHF.